A selection of T cell receptor beta chains follows, all from one sample in a study of blood T cell repertoires in COVID-19. The method was immunoSEQ multiplex PCR; TCRdb's version includes in-frame clones alone and lacks a portion of them. The profile shows 200,000 to 250,000 clones, roughly 90% of them singletons. Sequenced input: PBMCs or T cells enriched from blood (not recorded which). All receptors come from a woman aged 45-59 years in a cohort exposed to, infected with or recovered from COVID-19 (not recorded which). The CDR3 runs from the conserved cysteine through the conserved F or W. Each record gives: J gene, clone size, D gene, CDR3 length, V gene, CDR3 protein, CDR3 DNA. The D gene is left open where the match is weak. Clone size, where shown, is once, few, many, or a class for clones that have expanded.

j_call: TRBJ2-2; clone_size: NA; d_call: TRBD1; cdr3_length: 15; v_call: TRBV5-4; cdr3_aa: CASSQTGVSSGELFF; cdr3_nt: TGTGCCAGCAGCCAGACAGGGGTTAGCTCCGGGGAGCTGTTTTTT
j_call: TRBJ1-1; clone_size: many; d_call: NA; cdr3_length: 16; v_call: TRBV4-3; cdr3_aa: CASSQEWSPGYTEAFF; cdr3_nt: TGCGCCAGCAGCCAAGAGTGGTCTCCAGGGTACACTGAAGCTTTCTTT
j_call: TRBJ2-4; clone_size: NA; d_call: NA; cdr3_length: 14; v_call: TRBV6-1; cdr3_aa: CASSEVGLKNIQYF; cdr3_nt: TGTGCCAGCAGTGAAGTTGGACTAAAAAACATTCAGTACTTC
j_call: TRBJ1-5; clone_size: NA; d_call: NA; cdr3_length: 15; v_call: TRBV4-3; cdr3_aa: CASSQERASNQPQHF; cdr3_nt: TGCGCCAGCAGCCAAGAGAGGGCTAGCAATCAGCCCCAGCATTTT
j_call: TRBJ1-2; clone_size: few; d_call: NA; cdr3_length: 17; v_call: TRBV2; cdr3_aa: CASSPGTGPPSNYGYTF; cdr3_nt: TGTGCCAGCAGCCCCGGGACTGGACCCCCCTCTAACTATGGCTACACCTTC
j_call: TRBJ2-1; clone_size: NA; d_call: TRBD2; cdr3_length: 16; v_call: TRBV7-3; cdr3_aa: CASRPSIAGGLGEQFF; cdr3_nt: TGTGCCAGCAGACCGAGCATAGCGGGGGGGCTCGGGGAGCAGTTCTTC
j_call: TRBJ2-1; clone_size: few; d_call: TRBD2; cdr3_length: 16; v_call: TRBV19; cdr3_aa: CASSISGGSIYNEQFF; cdr3_nt: TGTGCCAGTAGTATATCCGGGGGGAGCATTTACAATGAGCAGTTCTTC
j_call: TRBJ2-2; clone_size: once; d_call: NA; cdr3_length: 14; v_call: TRBV11-2; cdr3_aa: CASSRVNVAGELFF; cdr3_nt: TGTGCCAGCAGCCGGGTGAACGTGGCCGGGGAGCTGTTTTTT
j_call: TRBJ2-1; clone_size: NA; d_call: TRBD2; cdr3_length: 13; v_call: TRBV11-3; cdr3_aa: CASSSGTTNEQFF; cdr3_nt: TGTGCCAGCAGCTCCGGGACTACCAATGAGCAGTTCTTC
j_call: TRBJ1-3; clone_size: NA; d_call: NA; cdr3_length: 15; v_call: TRBV7-2; cdr3_aa: CASSQRRGAGNTIYF; cdr3_nt: TGTGCCAGCAGCCAACGACGGGGGGCTGGAAACACCATATATTTT
j_call: TRBJ1-5; clone_size: NA; d_call: NA; cdr3_length: 16; v_call: TRBV27; cdr3_aa: CASSRNRPAGNQPQHF; cdr3_nt: TGTGCCAGCAGCCGAAACCGGCCCGCCGGGAATCAGCCCCAGCATTTT
j_call: TRBJ2-3; clone_size: NA; d_call: NA; cdr3_length: 15; v_call: TRBV6-2/TRBV6-3; cdr3_aa: CASSRSGGYTDTQYF; cdr3_nt: TGTGCCAGCAGTAGGTCCGGGGGTTACACAGATACGCAGTATTTT
j_call: TRBJ1-6; clone_size: NA; d_call: NA; cdr3_length: 14; v_call: TRBV19; cdr3_aa: CASSIGGKDSPLHF; cdr3_nt: TGTGCCAGTAGTATAGGAGGGAAGGATTCACCCCTCCACTTT
j_call: TRBJ1-4; clone_size: NA; d_call: NA; cdr3_length: 16; v_call: TRBV5-1; cdr3_aa: CASSSLPPGLREKLFF; cdr3_nt: TGCGCCAGCAGCTCCTTGCCCCCAGGGCTTCGGGAAAAACTGTTTTTT
j_call: TRBJ2-3; clone_size: NA; d_call: NA; cdr3_length: 11; v_call: TRBV2; cdr3_aa: CASKERYTQYF; cdr3_nt: TGTGCCAGCAAAGAGAGATATACGCAGTATTTT
j_call: TRBJ2-7; clone_size: NA; d_call: TRBD1; cdr3_length: 14; v_call: TRBV7-2; cdr3_aa: CASSFYDRDGEQYF; cdr3_nt: TGTGCCAGCAGCTTCTACGACAGGGATGGAGAGCAGTACTTC
j_call: TRBJ1-2; clone_size: NA; d_call: TRBD1; cdr3_length: 17; v_call: TRBV13; cdr3_aa: CASSLGLNDRGWYGYTF; cdr3_nt: TGTGCCAGCAGCTTAGGCCTCAACGACAGGGGGTGGTATGGCTACACCTTC
j_call: TRBJ1-6; clone_size: NA; d_call: NA; cdr3_length: 15; v_call: TRBV4-1; cdr3_aa: CASSHRQVKDSPLHF; cdr3_nt: TGCGCCAGCAGCCACCGACAGGTCAAGGATTCACCCCTCCACTTT
j_call: TRBJ2-5; clone_size: NA; d_call: NA; cdr3_length: 16; v_call: TRBV5-6; cdr3_aa: CASSLAVGTYQETQYF; cdr3_nt: TGTGCCAGCAGCTTGGCTGTCGGGACTTACCAAGAGACCCAGTACTTC
j_call: TRBJ2-6; clone_size: few; d_call: NA; cdr3_length: 14; v_call: TRBV4-3; cdr3_aa: CASSGQSGANVLTF; cdr3_nt: TGCGCCAGCAGCGGACAATCTGGGGCCAACGTCCTGACTTTC
j_call: TRBJ2-7; clone_size: NA; d_call: NA; cdr3_length: 18; v_call: TRBV5-5; cdr3_aa: CASSLLPGVGTGAYEQYF; cdr3_nt: TGTGCCAGCAGCTTGCTCCCGGGTGTGGGGACGGGGGCCTACGAGCAGTACTTC
j_call: TRBJ2-4; clone_size: NA; d_call: NA; cdr3_length: 16; v_call: TRBV19; cdr3_aa: CASSTTFRVAKNIQYF; cdr3_nt: TGTGCCAGTAGTACTACCTTCCGGGTAGCCAAAAACATTCAGTACTTC
j_call: TRBJ1-2; clone_size: NA; d_call: TRBD1; cdr3_length: 15; v_call: TRBV7-8; cdr3_aa: CASSLGQGLGYGYTF; cdr3_nt: TGTGCCAGCAGCTTAGGACAGGGCTTGGGCTATGGCTACACCTTC
j_call: TRBJ2-3; clone_size: NA; d_call: NA; cdr3_length: 14; v_call: TRBV5-1; cdr3_aa: CASSLGTSTDTQYF; cdr3_nt: TGCGCCAGCAGCTTAGGGACTTCCACAGATACGCAGTATTTT
j_call: TRBJ1-2; clone_size: NA; d_call: NA; cdr3_length: 13; v_call: TRBV5-1; cdr3_aa: CASTEQGNYGYTF; cdr3_nt: TGCGCCAGCACCGAACAGGGAAACTATGGCTACACCTTC
j_call: TRBJ2-1; clone_size: NA; d_call: TRBD2; cdr3_length: 16; v_call: TRBV5-5; cdr3_aa: CASSNGASGKTDEQFF; cdr3_nt: TGTGCCAGCAGCAATGGGGCTAGCGGGAAAACGGATGAGCAGTTCTTC
j_call: TRBJ2-3; clone_size: NA; d_call: NA; cdr3_length: 12; v_call: TRBV2; cdr3_aa: CASRGDYDTQYF; cdr3_nt: TGTGCCAGCAGGGGCGACTACGATACGCAGTATTTT
j_call: TRBJ2-1; clone_size: NA; d_call: NA; cdr3_length: 15; v_call: TRBV2; cdr3_aa: CASIGIRTLSGEQFF; cdr3_nt: TGTGCCAGCATCGGTATCAGGACTCTCTCGGGGGAGCAGTTCTTC
j_call: TRBJ1-3; clone_size: NA; d_call: TRBD1; cdr3_length: 14; v_call: TRBV2; cdr3_aa: CARRQGLSGNTIYF; cdr3_nt: TGTGCCAGGAGACAGGGGCTCTCTGGAAACACCATATATTTT
j_call: TRBJ1-1; clone_size: few; d_call: TRBD1; cdr3_length: 15; v_call: TRBV29-1; cdr3_aa: CSAGAEDRAYTEAFF; cdr3_nt: TGCAGCGCCGGTGCGGAGGACAGGGCGTACACTGAAGCTTTCTTT
j_call: TRBJ1-4; clone_size: once; d_call: NA; cdr3_length: 16; v_call: TRBV10-3; cdr3_aa: CAISDTSRAGNEKLFF; cdr3_nt: TGTGCCATCAGTGATACCTCCAGGGCCGGTAATGAAAAACTGTTTTTT
j_call: TRBJ1-2; clone_size: once; d_call: NA; cdr3_length: 18; v_call: TRBV5-4; cdr3_aa: CASSPLFPDRPPSYGYTF; cdr3_nt: TGTGCCAGCAGCCCCCTTTTTCCGGACAGACCTCCCAGCTATGGCTACACCTTC
j_call: TRBJ1-2; clone_size: NA; d_call: TRBD1; cdr3_length: 15; v_call: TRBV18; cdr3_aa: CASSPSQGSNYGYTF; cdr3_nt: TGTGCCAGCTCACCTTCACAGGGGAGCAACTATGGCTACACCTTC
j_call: TRBJ2-1; clone_size: NA; d_call: NA; cdr3_length: 14; v_call: TRBV4-2; cdr3_aa: CASSQVGGRNEQFF; cdr3_nt: TGTGCCAGCAGCCAAGTAGGCGGCCGAAATGAGCAGTTCTTC
j_call: TRBJ1-4; clone_size: NA; d_call: NA; cdr3_length: 12; v_call: TRBV12-5; cdr3_aa: CASGTRGGSLFF; cdr3_nt: TGTGCTAGTGGAACTCGGGGGGGGAGCCTGTTTTTT
j_call: TRBJ1-1; clone_size: NA; d_call: TRBD1; cdr3_length: 11; v_call: TRBV2; cdr3_aa: CASNRQGEAFF; cdr3_nt: TGTGCCAGCAACCGACAGGGTGAAGCTTTCTTT
j_call: TRBJ1-6; clone_size: NA; d_call: NA; cdr3_length: 15; v_call: TRBV30; cdr3_aa: CASTIGSSYNSPLHF; cdr3_nt: TGTGCCTCTACTATCGGGAGCTCCTATAATTCACCCCTCCACTTT
j_call: TRBJ2-7; clone_size: once; d_call: NA; cdr3_length: 13; v_call: TRBV3-1/TRBV3-2; cdr3_aa: CASSHLGTREQYF; cdr3_nt: TGTGCCAGCAGCCACCTCGGGACACGCGAGCAGTACTTC
j_call: TRBJ2-2; clone_size: NA; d_call: NA; cdr3_length: 14; v_call: TRBV12-5; cdr3_aa: CASGLFTDTGELFF; cdr3_nt: TGTGCTAGTGGTTTGTTTACAGACACCGGGGAGCTGTTTTTT
j_call: TRBJ2-4; clone_size: NA; d_call: TRBD1; cdr3_length: 15; v_call: TRBV7-2; cdr3_aa: CASSFTDRDWDIQYF; cdr3_nt: TGTGCCAGCAGCTTCACGGACAGGGATTGGGACATTCAGTACTTC
j_call: TRBJ1-2; clone_size: few; d_call: NA; cdr3_length: 13; v_call: TRBV28; cdr3_aa: CASSYRALLGYTF; cdr3_nt: TGTGCCAGCAGTTACAGGGCTTTGCTTGGCTACACCTTC
j_call: TRBJ1-4; clone_size: NA; d_call: NA; cdr3_length: 14; v_call: TRBV2; cdr3_aa: CASMGRGTNEKLFF; cdr3_nt: TGTGCCAGCATGGGTAGGGGCACTAATGAAAAACTGTTTTTT
j_call: TRBJ2-3; clone_size: NA; d_call: NA; cdr3_length: 11; v_call: TRBV7-9; cdr3_aa: CASLAADTQYF; cdr3_nt: TGTGCCAGCTTGGCCGCAGATACGCAGTATTTT
j_call: TRBJ2-2; clone_size: NA; d_call: NA; cdr3_length: 13; v_call: TRBV6-6; cdr3_aa: CASSFQNTGELFF; cdr3_nt: TGTGCCAGCAGTTTCCAGAACACCGGGGAGCTGTTTTTT
j_call: TRBJ1-1; clone_size: NA; d_call: NA; cdr3_length: 12; v_call: TRBV29-1; cdr3_aa: CSVVRQGTEAFF; cdr3_nt: TGCAGCGTTGTCCGTCAGGGCACTGAAGCTTTCTTT
j_call: TRBJ2-5; clone_size: NA; d_call: TRBD2; cdr3_length: 15; v_call: TRBV6-5; cdr3_aa: CASSQGTSGGETQYF; cdr3_nt: TGTGCCAGCAGCCAAGGGACTAGCGGGGGAGAGACCCAGTACTTC
j_call: TRBJ1-5; clone_size: NA; d_call: TRBD1; cdr3_length: 15; v_call: TRBV7-2; cdr3_aa: CASSARTGPDQPQHF; cdr3_nt: TGTGCCAGCAGCGCCCGGACAGGTCCTGATCAGCCCCAGCATTTT
j_call: TRBJ1-2; clone_size: NA; d_call: NA; cdr3_length: 13; v_call: TRBV28; cdr3_aa: CASSQGNSYGYTF; cdr3_nt: TGTGCCAGCAGTCAGGGTAATAGCTATGGCTACACCTTC
j_call: TRBJ1-2; clone_size: NA; d_call: TRBD1; cdr3_length: 18; v_call: TRBV7-9; cdr3_aa: CASSSSPTGGGPNYGYTF; cdr3_nt: TGTGCCAGCAGCTCATCACCTACAGGGGGCGGTCCTAACTATGGCTACACCTTC